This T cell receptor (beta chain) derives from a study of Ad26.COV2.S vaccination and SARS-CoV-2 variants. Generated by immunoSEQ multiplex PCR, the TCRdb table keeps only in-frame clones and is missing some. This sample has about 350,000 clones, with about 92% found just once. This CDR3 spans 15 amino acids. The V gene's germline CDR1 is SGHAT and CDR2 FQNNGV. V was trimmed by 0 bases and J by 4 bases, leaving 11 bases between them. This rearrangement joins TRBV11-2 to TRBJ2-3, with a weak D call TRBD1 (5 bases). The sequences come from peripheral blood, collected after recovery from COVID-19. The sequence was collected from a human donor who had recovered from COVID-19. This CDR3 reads CASSLDAGWADTQYF. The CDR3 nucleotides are TGTGCCAGCAGCTTAGATGCAGGGTGGGCAGATACGCAGTATTTT.